The 10 T cell receptor beta chains reported below all come from one sample, sequenced in a study of Ad26.COV2.S vaccination and SARS-CoV-2 variants. Measured with immunoSEQ multiplex PCR; TCRdb has only the in-frame clones, and not every one. The table lists a few hundred thousand clones, around 89% of them singletons, with approximately 4% in the top ten. Stated treatment: approximately 18 received Ad26.COV2.S at low or high dose, single or two shots; roughly five received placebo; per-sample allocation not given. Day 63 following the first vaccine or placebo injection was when the samples were taken. This sample comprised peripheral blood, obtained in a trial of Ad26.COV2.S vaccine versus placebo. The receptors come from a person between 18 and 65 years old who received the Ad26.COV2.S COVID-19 vaccine or a placebo.

This clone was observed at least ten times. V is TRBV2 and J is TRBJ2-2; D gene unclear. The CDR3 sequence is 14 residues long. V dropped 6 bases and J dropped 2 bases, with 10 bases sitting between them. Germline values: CDR1 SNHLY, CDR2 FYNNEI. CDR3 in DNA: TGTGCCAGCAGGGAAAACATTAACACCGGGGAGCTGTTTTTT. The encoded protein is CASRENINTGELFF.

The V gene is TRBV28, the J gene TRBJ1-2; D is possibly TRBD1 (5 bases). The CDR3 covers 14 residues. Trimming cost V 2 bases and J 8 bases, with 15 bases left between them. Germline V gene data show CDR1 as MDHEN and CDR2 as SYDVKM. The CDR3 DNA is TGTGCCAGCAGTTTACTCCGGGGCGGTGGGGGCTACACCTTC. Residues: CASSLLRGGGGYTF.

The chain carries TRBV11-3 and TRBJ1-3, with D possibly matching TRBD1 (5 bases). This CDR3 is built from 13 residues. V was shortened by 4 bases and J by 8 bases, with 12 bases between the two germline ends. The germline gives CDR1 SGHNT, CDR2 YENEEA. The CDR3 sequence is CASSSSGRDTIYF. The DNA for the CDR3 is TGTGCCAGCAGCTCGTCGGGGCGTGACACCATATATTTT.

Here the CDR3 DNA reads TGTGCCAGCAGGTCGACTAGCGGGGAAGCCTACAATGAGCAGTTCTTC. It specifies CASRSTSGEAYNEQFF. The chain links TRBV11-3 to TRBJ2-1, with TRBD2 identical over 11 bases. The V and J ends lost 6 bases and 2 bases, in that order; junction bases with no gene match: 6. Per the germline V gene, CDR1 is SGHNT and CDR2 is YENEEA. CDR3 length: 16 residues.

A single count supports this clone. The CDR3 DNA sequence: TGCGCCAGCAGCCCGGGGGGGACAGATACGCAGTATTTT. Protein product: CASSPGGTDTQYF. This rearrangement joins TRBV5-1 to TRBJ2-3, with 8 bases identical to TRBD2. Losses at the gene ends were 4 bases for V and 3 bases for J; bases not matched to a gene: 1. The CDR3 extends over 13 amino acids. The germline V gene has CDR1 SGHRS and CDR2 YFSETQ.

The chain couples TRBV19 to TRBJ2-7; 7 bases map to TRBD2. The germline CDR1 and CDR2 sequences are LNHDA and SQIVND (reference sequence). CDR3 length equals 14 residues. J was trimmed by 3 bases and V by 3 bases; bases with no gene match: 5. CDR3 protein: CASSMVGGDYEQYF. The DNA of the CDR3 is TGTGCCAGTAGTATGGTGGGAGGGGACTACGAGCAGTACTTC.

The chain carries TRBV15 and TRBJ1-3; no definite D call. Germline V lookup: CDR1 LNHNV, CDR2 YYDKDF (reference sequence). Trimming took off 1 base at V and 8 bases at J, with 15 bases between the two ends. This CDR3 region has 15 residues. CDR3 sequence: CATSRGRYSTDTIYF. In nucleotides, the CDR3 is TGTGCCACCAGCAGAGGGCGGTACTCAACGGACACCATATATTTT.

This clone was seen a single time. This chain uses TRBV23-1 with TRBJ2-3; D unresolved. TRBV23-1 is an open reading frame whose function is uncertain. This CDR3 has 14 amino acids. The V end was cut by 4 bases, the J end by 1 base, with 9 bases between. The CDR3 loop reads CASSLNIGTDTQYF. Written as DNA, the CDR3 is TGCGCCAGCAGTCTAAACATCGGCACAGATACGCAGTATTTT.

CDR3 amino acids: CASSFVQGPSYEQYF. CDR3 DNA: TGTGCCAGCAGCTTCGTCCAGGGACCCTCCTACGAGCAGTACTTC. The rearrangement uses TRBV13 and TRBJ2-7; D possibly uses TRBD1 or TRBD2 (5 bases each). Germline CDR1 and CDR2: PRHDT and FYEKMQ (reference sequence). This CDR3 comprises 15 residues. Trimming took off 3 bases at V and 0 bases at J, with 12 bases between the two ends. The variable domain in full, completed from reference TRBV13 and TRBJ2-7, reads AAGVIQSPRHLIKEKRETATLKCYPIPRHDTVYWYQQGPGQDPQFLISFYEKMQSDKGSIPDRFSAQQFSDYHSELNMSSLELGDSALYFCASSFVQGPSYEQYFGPGTRLTVT.

This chain joins TRBV4-3 and TRBJ1-5; D unresolved. The CDR3 spans 15 residues. CDR1 LGHNA and CDR2 YSLEER come from the germline V gene. Trimming shortened V by 0 bases and J by 4 bases, and 10 bases separated the two germline ends. The CDR3 nucleotides read TGCGCCAGCAGCCAAGATCAGTTCAGGAATCAGCCCCAGCATTTT. This translates into CASSQDQFRNQPQHF.